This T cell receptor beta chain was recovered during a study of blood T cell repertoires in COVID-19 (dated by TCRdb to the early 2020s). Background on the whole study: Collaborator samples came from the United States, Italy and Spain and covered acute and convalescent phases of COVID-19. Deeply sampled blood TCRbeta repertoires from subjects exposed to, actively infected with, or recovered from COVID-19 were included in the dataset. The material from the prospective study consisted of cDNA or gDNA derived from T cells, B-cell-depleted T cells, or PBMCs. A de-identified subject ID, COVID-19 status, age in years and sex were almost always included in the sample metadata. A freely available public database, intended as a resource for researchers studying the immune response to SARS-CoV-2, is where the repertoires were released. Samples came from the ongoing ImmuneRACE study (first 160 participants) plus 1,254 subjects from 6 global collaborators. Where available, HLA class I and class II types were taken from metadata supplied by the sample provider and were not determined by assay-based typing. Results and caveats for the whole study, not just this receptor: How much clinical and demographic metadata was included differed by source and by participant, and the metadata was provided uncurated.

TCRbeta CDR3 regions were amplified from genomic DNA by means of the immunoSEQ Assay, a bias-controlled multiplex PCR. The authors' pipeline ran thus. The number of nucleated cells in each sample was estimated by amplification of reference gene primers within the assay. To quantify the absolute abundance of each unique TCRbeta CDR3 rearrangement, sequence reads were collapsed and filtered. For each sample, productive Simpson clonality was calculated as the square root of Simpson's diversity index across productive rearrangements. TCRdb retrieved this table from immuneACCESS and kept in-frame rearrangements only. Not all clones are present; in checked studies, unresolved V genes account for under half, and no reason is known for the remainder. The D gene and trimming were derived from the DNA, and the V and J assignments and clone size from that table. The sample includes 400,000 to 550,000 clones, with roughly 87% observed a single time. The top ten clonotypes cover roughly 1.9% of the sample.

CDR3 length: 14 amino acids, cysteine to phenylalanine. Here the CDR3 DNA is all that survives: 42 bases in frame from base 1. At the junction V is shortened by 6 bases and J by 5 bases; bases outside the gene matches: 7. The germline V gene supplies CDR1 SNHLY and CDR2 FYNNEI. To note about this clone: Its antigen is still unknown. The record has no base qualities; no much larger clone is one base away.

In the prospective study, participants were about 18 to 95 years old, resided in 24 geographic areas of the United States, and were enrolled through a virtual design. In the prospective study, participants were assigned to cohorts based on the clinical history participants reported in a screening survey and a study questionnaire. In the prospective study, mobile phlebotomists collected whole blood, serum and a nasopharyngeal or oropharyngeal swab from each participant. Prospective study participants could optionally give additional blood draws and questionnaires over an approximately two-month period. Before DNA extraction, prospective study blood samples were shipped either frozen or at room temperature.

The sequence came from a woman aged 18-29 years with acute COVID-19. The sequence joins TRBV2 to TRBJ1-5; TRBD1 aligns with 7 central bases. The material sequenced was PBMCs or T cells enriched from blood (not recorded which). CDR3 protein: CASRTGYTDQPQHF. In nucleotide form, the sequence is TGTGCCAGCAGGACAGGGTACACGGATCAGCCCCAGCATTTT.